The T cell receptor (beta chain) under discussion was sequenced for a study of T-cell memory formation after mild COVID-19. TCR alpha and TCR beta cDNA libraries with sample barcodes and UMIs came from 5'RACE using constant-segment primers. TCRdb re-derived calls from the 5' RACE reads in MiXCR, one entry per CDR3 protein. This table has over 10,000 distinct CDR3 sequences, roughly 17% appearing once. This clonotype has a count of ten or more. This TCR derives from a man between 18 and 35 years old who had mild COVID-19 (a few samples of this study predate the infection). Cell type and time point are not known. Sequenced: PBMCs or a T cell subset sorted from them (not recorded which).

DNA of the CDR3: TGCGCCAGCAGCCAAGAGTGGCGGGGCGCCTACAATGAGCAGTTCTTC. Protein sequence: CASSQEWRGAYNEQFF. This rearrangement joins TRBV4-1 to TRBJ2-1, with D possibly being TRBD2 (6 bases). Germline CDR1 reads MGHRA; CDR2 reads YSYEKL. V shed 0 bases and J shed 2 bases, with 11 bases lying between them. This CDR3 contains 16 residues.